This T cell receptor (beta chain) was recorded in a study of T cells in Graves' hyperthyroidism and ophthalmopathy. Across the study: Upon initial diagnosis and before any treatment, peripheral blood was collected.

Germline-derived CDR1 and CDR2 are MDHEN and SYDVKM. The CDR3 covers 19 residues. V gave up 5 bases and J gave up 2 bases, with 25 bases separating them. Participants, patients aged 18 to 65, had newly diagnosed hyperthyroidism with a duration under 2 months. This clonotype turned up a few times. The CDR3 regions of TCR beta were amplified from RNA transcripts. The study used the HTBI primer set for a first-round RT-PCR of the TCR CDR3. TCRdb reprocessed the multiplex PCR reads with MiXCR, giving one entry per CDR3 protein. The sample has about 350,000 distinct CDR3 sequences, about a sixth seen once; the top ten hold approximately 30%.

V gene TRBV28 combines with J gene TRBJ2-1; D possibly corresponds to TRBD1 (6 bases). The clonotype originates from a woman aged 25 to 39 with Graves' hyperthyroidism that later progressed to Graves' ophthalmopathy. The sequencing input was blood. CDR3 residues: CASSNIAQGPESPYNEQFF. The CDR3 nucleotides read TGTGCCAGCAGTAATATCGCCCAGGGGCCGGAATCCCCCTACAATGAGCAGTTCTTC.